These 10 T cell receptor beta chains were all obtained from the same sample, sequenced in a study of post-analysis software for immune sequencing data. General study points: When patients were compared with controls, 5 or 6 TRBV segments were more frequent, TRBV5-6, TRBV5-1 and TRBV20-1 among them.

Unique-molecular-identifier-tagged TCR beta cDNA libraries were used. TCRdb reprocessed the PCR reads with MiXCR, giving one entry per CDR3 protein. This repertoire shows 750,000 to 950,000 distinct CDR3 sequences, under 60% found once; its top ten account for around 4.7%. These receptors' antigens are unknown. Sequencing input: blood. Source of these receptors: a girl between 10 and 17 years old with multiple sclerosis.

In this sample, this clonotype turned up a few times. The rearrangement links TRBV5-1 to TRBJ2-3; 7 bases are a match to TRBD2. CDR3 length equals 14 residues. Germline CDR1 is SGHRS and CDR2 is YFSETQ. Losses at the gene ends were 4 bases for V and 3 bases for J; bases not matched to a gene: 5. The CDR3 here is CASSGEGRTDTQYF. DNA of the CDR3: TGCGCCAGCAGCGGGGAGGGAAGGACAGATACGCAGTATTTT.

This clonotype was picked up a small number of times. This CDR3 is CASSQAGRDTEAFF. The CDR3 coding sequence is TGTGCCAGCAGCCAAGCAGGGAGGGACACTGAAGCTTTCTTT. The chain has TRBV3-1 and TRBJ1-1, with D maybe TRBD1 (5 bases). CDR1 and CDR2 from the germline V gene are LGHDT and YNNKEL (reference sequence). V lost 1 base, J lost 3 bases, and 9 bases lay in between. CDR3 length: 14 residues.

This clonotype was observed a handful of times. CDR3: CASTAGAVQETQYF. The CDR3 bases are TGTGCCAGCACCGCGGGAGCCGTCCAAGAGACCCAGTACTTC. This chain connects TRBV7-6 to TRBJ2-5; TRBD2 aligns across 7 bases. Per germline, CDR1 SGHVS and CDR2 FNYEAQ. The V gene end was trimmed by 7 bases and the J gene end by 1 base; junction bases not matched to a gene: 6. This CDR3 has 14 amino acids.

This clonotype was seen only a few times. The CDR3 spells CASSSPGTGGGYTF. For the CDR3, the DNA is TGTGCCAGCAGTTCCCCGGGGACAGGGGGCGGCTACACCTTC. The rearrangement uses TRBV12-3 or TRBV12-4 and TRBJ1-2; 12 bases map to TRBD1. This CDR3 is built from 14 residues. V lost 4 bases to trimming and J lost 8 bases; unmatched junction nucleotides: 5.

The chain couples TRBV20-1 to TRBJ2-1; D is possibly TRBD2 (5 bases). This CDR3 has 14 residues. Trimming stripped 4 bases from V and 4 bases from J, with 14 bases between. CDR1 is DFQATT and CDR2 is SNEGSKA in the germline V gene (reference sequence). CDR3 protein: CSAIHSGDYNEQFF. The CDR3 DNA follows: TGCAGTGCTATTCACAGCGGAGATTACAATGAGCAGTTCTTC.

This clonotype was seen only a few times. The rearrangement links TRBV11-2 to TRBJ2-4; D possibly corresponds to TRBD1 (6 bases). The CDR3 has 15 amino acids. The V and J ends lost 4 bases and 0 bases respectively, with 10 bases between them. Germline V gene sequence: CDR1 SGHAT, CDR2 FQNNGV. CDR3: CASSSRQVAKNIQYF. The CDR3 DNA reads as TGTGCCAGCAGCTCCCGACAGGTAGCCAAAAACATTCAGTACTTC.

The chain joins TRBV20-1 to TRBJ2-4; TRBD1 might be the D (6 bases). Gene TRBJ2-5 matches the end of the DNA better, so the J call may be wrong. The CDR3 loop spans 15 amino acids. CDR1 and CDR2 (germline): DFQATT, SNEGSKA (reference sequence). CDR3 nucleotide sequence: TGCAGTGCCAAAGCCACAGGGCGCCCCGGGGTGACCCAGTACTTC. Translation gives CSAKATGRPGVTQYF.

This chain uses TRBV28 with TRBJ2-5; D is undetermined. With the DNA end fitting TRBJ2-7 better, the J assignment may be wrong. CDR1 and CDR2 from the germline V gene are MDHEN and SYDVKM. CDR3 length equals 14 residues. Here the CDR3 DNA reads TGTGCCAGCAGTCTCTTGAGGCCGCCCTACGAGCAGTACTTC. Its translation is CASSLLRPPYEQYF.

The chain employs TRBV7-9 and TRBJ2-5; 11 bases agree with TRBD2. The V gene end was trimmed by 5 bases and the J gene end by 9 bases; junction bases not matched to a gene: 14. This CDR3 is built from 16 residues. The germline V gene encodes CDR1 SEHNR and CDR2 FQNEAQ (reference sequence). The CDR3 loop reads CASSLRLAGSLEAQYF. In DNA, the CDR3 is TGTGCCAGCAGCCTACGACTAGCGGGATCATTGGAGGCCCAGTACTTC.

This clonotype was observed a few times. The rearrangement uses TRBV6-2 or TRBV6-3 and TRBJ2-1, with D possibly being TRBD1 or TRBD2 (5 bases each). Per germline, CDR1 MNHEY and CDR2 SVGEGT. V was shortened by 5 bases and J by 3 bases, with 14 bases between the two germline ends. The CDR3 sequence is 15 residues long. DNA for the CDR3: TGTGCCAGCAGTGCCAATGGGGGTAGCTACAATGAGCAGTTCTTC. This encodes CASSANGGSYNEQFF.